This T cell receptor (beta chain) is from a study of cytotoxic CD8 clonotypes in ibrutinib-treated CLL. The wider study: Across the patients, 10 to 12 were relapsed/refractory, around 16 treatment-naive and approximately 18 IGHV unmutated. Samples showed on average around 240,000 productive templates and 80,000 to 100,000 productive rearrangements.

This clone has only a few counts. Sequencing was performed with immunoSEQ multiplex PCR; in TCRdb, only in-frame clones are kept and a portion is missing. The table has roughly 150,000 clones, more than 75% seen once. The sample in question was PBMCs, obtained after 12 months of ibrutinib treatment. This clonotype was obtained from a human donor with chronic lymphocytic leukemia.

The CDR3 region is CASSQDIGQPQHF. CDR3 nucleotide sequence: TGCGCCAGCAGCCAAGATATTGGTCAGCCCCAGCATTTT. The gene calls are TRBV4-3 and TRBJ1-5; D uncertain. The germline gives CDR1 LGHNA, CDR2 YSLEER. This CDR3 contains 13 residues. Trimming took off 0 bases at V and 6 bases at J, with 6 bases between the two ends.